The next 8 T cell receptor beta chains were all read from a single sample in a study of regulatory T cells in long-lasting Graves disease. Time point reported: newly diagnosed GD, antithyroid drugs for less than 3 months. RNA extracted from PBMCs served as the sequencing template. Assembly of TCR beta libraries relied on iRepertoire HTBI primers together with Arm-PCR of CDR3 regions. TCRdb itself ran the multiplex PCR reads through MiXCR, one entry per CDR3 protein. The sample shows some 350,000 distinct CDR3 sequences, roughly 16% of them seen only once. These records were also assigned to another study, of T cells in Graves' hyperthyroidism and ophthalmopathy.

The sample consisted of peripheral blood mononuclear cells (PBMCs), taken at new diagnosis, from a patient treated with antithyroid drugs. These receptors all come from a woman aged 18-30 years with Graves disease.

In this sample, this clonotype turned up many times. CDR3 protein: CASSFSGAEQFF. The DNA for the CDR3 is TGTGCCAGCAGTTTTAGTGGGGCTGAGCAGTTCTTC. This sequence joins TRBV28 and TRBJ2-1, with D maybe TRBD1 (5 bases). The length of the CDR3 is 12 residues. Germline V lookup: CDR1 MDHEN, CDR2 SYDVKM. V lost 3 bases to trimming and J lost 9 bases, with 9 bases between them.

On this clonotype itself: A read error may be the cause here, since a much bigger clone is one base away. The rearrangement uses TRBV6-1 and TRBJ1-5; 7 bases are a match to TRBD1. Per the germline V gene, CDR1 is MNHNS and CDR2 is SASEGT. CDR3 length: 13 residues. Here the CDR3 DNA reads TGTGTCAGCAAGGTCGCAGGGGGACAGCCCCAGCATTTT. It yields the protein CVSKVAGGQPQHF.

This clonotype was observed at least ten times. The chain combines TRBV20-1 with TRBJ2-1; TRBD2 matches at 8 bases. With 7 bases clipped from V and 6 bases from J, the junction kept 5 bases outside the gene matches. The CDR3 runs 12 residues. Germline values: CDR1 DFQATT, CDR2 SNEGSKA (reference sequence). CDR3 region: CSVAGRSNEQFF. In DNA form, the CDR3 reads TGCAGTGTAGCGGGGCGATCCAATGAGCAGTTCTTC.

Only a few counts were recorded for this clonotype. The chain joins TRBV5-5 to TRBJ1-5; TRBD1 is a possible D gene (6 bases). The V end was cut by 4 bases, the J end by 5 bases, with 13 bases between. Germline CDR1 SGHKS, CDR2 YYEKEE (reference sequence). There are 14 residues in the CDR3. CDR3 nucleotides: TGTGCCAGCAGCCCCGGGACACCGGATCAGCCCCAGCATTTT. This sequence encodes CASSPGTPDQPQHF.

This clonotype was found many times. An end of the junction differs from the germline gene, which may be a read error. The V gene is TRBV7-9, the J gene TRBJ2-3, with TRBD2 identical over 10 bases. Per the germline V gene, CDR1 is SEHNR and CDR2 is FQNEAQ (reference sequence). This CDR3 contains 13 residues. For the CDR3, the DNA is TGTGCCAGCAGCCAGTCGAAGGCTAGCGGGAGTCATTTT. This gives the protein CASSQSKASGSHF.

This clonotype was found many times. This rearrangement joins TRBV12-3 or TRBV12-4 to TRBJ2-1, with TRBD1 identical over 9 bases. J lost 8 bases, V lost 6 bases, and 11 bases had no gene match. There are 15 residues in the CDR3. DNA of the CDR3: TGTGCCAGCAGGCCCACAGGGGGCCGGGGGGATGAGCAGTTCTTC. Translating it yields CASRPTGGRGDEQFF.

This clonotype was seen many times. The V and J genes are TRBV5-1 and TRBJ2-1; D ambiguous. CDR3 length: 12 residues. Germline V gene sequence: CDR1 SGHRS, CDR2 YFSETQ. Trimming stripped 4 bases from V and 6 bases from J, with 8 bases between. CDR3 loop: CASSPLANEQFF. DNA for the CDR3: TGCGCCAGCAGCCCCCTCGCCAATGAGCAGTTCTTC.

This clonotype has a count of ten or more. This chain uses TRBV18 with TRBJ2-7, with TRBD1 matching over 8 bases. From germline, CDR1 is KGHSH and CDR2 LQKENI. The length of the CDR3 is 16 residues. Losses at the gene ends were 3 bases for V and 6 bases for J; bases not matched to a gene: 13. The CDR3 DNA reads as TGTGCCAGCTCACCGATCCGGGACAGGACCCTTTGCGAGCAGTACTTC. Its translation is CASSPIRDRTLCEQYF. The full variable domain, rest sourced from reference TRBV18 and TRBJ2-7, is NAGVMQNPRHLVRRRGQEARLRCSPMKGHSHVYWYRQLPEEGLKFMVYLQKENIIDESGMPKERFSAEFPKEGPSILRIQQVVRGDSAAYFCASSPIRDRTLCEQYFGPGTRLTVT.